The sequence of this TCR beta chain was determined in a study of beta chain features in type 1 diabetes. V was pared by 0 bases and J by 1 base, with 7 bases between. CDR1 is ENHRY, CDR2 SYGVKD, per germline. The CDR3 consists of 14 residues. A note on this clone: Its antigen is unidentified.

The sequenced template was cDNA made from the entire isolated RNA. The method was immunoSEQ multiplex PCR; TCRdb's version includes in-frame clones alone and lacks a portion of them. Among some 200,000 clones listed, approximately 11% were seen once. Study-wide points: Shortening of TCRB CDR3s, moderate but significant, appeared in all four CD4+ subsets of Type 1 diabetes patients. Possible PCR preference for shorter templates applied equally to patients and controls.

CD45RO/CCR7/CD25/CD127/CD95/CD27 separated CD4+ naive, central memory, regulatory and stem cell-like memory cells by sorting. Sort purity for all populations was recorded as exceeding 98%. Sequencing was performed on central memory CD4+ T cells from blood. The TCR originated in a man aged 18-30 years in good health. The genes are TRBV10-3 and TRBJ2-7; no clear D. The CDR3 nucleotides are TGTGCCATCAGTGAGTCGCGTAAATCCTACGAGCAGTACTTC. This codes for CAISESRKSYEQYF.